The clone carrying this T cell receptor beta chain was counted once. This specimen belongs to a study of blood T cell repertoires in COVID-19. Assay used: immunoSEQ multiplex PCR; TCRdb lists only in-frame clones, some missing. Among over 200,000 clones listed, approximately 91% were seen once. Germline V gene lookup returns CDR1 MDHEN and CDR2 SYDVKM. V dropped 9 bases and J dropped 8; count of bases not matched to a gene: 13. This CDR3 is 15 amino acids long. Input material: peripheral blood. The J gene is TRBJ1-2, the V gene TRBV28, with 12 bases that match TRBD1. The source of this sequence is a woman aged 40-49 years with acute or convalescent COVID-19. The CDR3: CASLPGGQGALGYTF. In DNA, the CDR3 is TGTGCCAGTCTCCCGGGGGGACAGGGGGCGCTGGGCTACACCTTC.